Shown below are 16 T cell receptor beta chains from a single sample sequenced in a study of molecular identifiers for immune sequencing clone quantification. TCRdb redid the calling of the PCR reads with MiXCR, one entry per CDR3 protein. This sample has more than 300,000 distinct CDR3 sequences, with about 20% found just once. Input material: naive CD8+ T cells from blood, with Jurkat cell RNA spiked in. Subset given: FACS-sorted CD8+CD4-CCR7+CD45RA+ naive T cells. These receptors were taken from a human donor in good health. Some libraries in this study had Jurkat cell RNA spiked in.

This clonotype was found many times. The rearrangement links TRBV19 to TRBJ1-5, with TRBD1 matching over 9 bases. CDR3 length: 14 residues. The V and J ends lost 6 bases and 7 bases, in that order; junction bases with no gene match: 7. Germline loops: CDR1 LNHDA, CDR2 SQIVND (reference sequence). The chain's CDR3 is CASSPTGGGQPQHF. In nucleotides, the CDR3 is TGTGCCAGTAGCCCGACAGGGGGAGGCCAGCCCCAGCATTTT.

This clonotype came up many times. Written as DNA, the CDR3 is TGCGCCAGCAGTGAAGGGCTAAACACTGAAGCTTTCTTT. The encoded protein is CASSEGLNTEAFF. The J gene is TRBJ1-1, the V gene TRBV10-1; D is undetermined. CDR1 WNHNN and CDR2 SYGVQD come from the germline V gene (reference sequence). The CDR3 sequence is 13 residues long. V was cut by 3 bases and J by 2 bases, with 7 bases left in between.

This clonotype was found many times. Sequence at one end of the junction differs from germline and may be a read error. This chain links TRBV7-7 with TRBJ2-1; 7 bases are shared with TRBD2. CDR3 length: 17 amino acids. Germline assignment: CDR1 SSHAT and CDR2 FNYEAQ (reference sequence). This CDR3 reads CASSLEPGGRSVNEQFF. The CDR3 DNA sequence: TGTGCTAGCAGCTTAGAGCCGGGAGGAAGGTCCGTAAATGAGCAGTTCTTC.

This clonotype was observed a few times. The CDR3 sequence is CASSTRGEGDIQYF. The CDR3 region has the DNA TGTGCCAGCAGTACCAGGGGGGAGGGGGACATTCAGTACTTC. The gene calls are TRBV6-5 and TRBJ2-4; D possibly matches TRBD1 or TRBD2 (7 bases each). This CDR3 is built from 14 residues. V lost 5 bases, J lost 8 bases, and 16 bases lay in between. CDR1 and CDR2 from the germline V gene are MNHEY and SVGAGI.

This clonotype occurred many times. This chain uses TRBV24-1 with TRBJ2-3, with 8 bases that match TRBD2. The CDR3 has 17 amino acids. The germline gives CDR1 KGHDR, CDR2 SFDVKD. The V segment lost 4 bases and the J segment 4 bases; nucleotides outside the gene matches: 12. This CDR3 reads CATSDRTGTSVADTQYF. As DNA, the CDR3 is TGTGCCACCAGTGACCGAACCGGGACTAGTGTCGCAGATACGCAGTATTTT.

In this sample, this clonotype turned up a few times. The chain has TRBV27 and TRBJ2-7; D is possibly TRBD1 (5 bases). CDR1 and CDR2 from the germline V gene are MNHEY and SMNVEV (reference sequence). V gave up 5 bases and J gave up 2 bases, with 22 bases separating them. This CDR3 comprises 17 residues. CDR3 coding DNA: TGTGCCAGCAGTGCTCGTGAGGTTAGGGGCCCAACCTACGAGCAGTACTTC. It translates to CASSAREVRGPTYEQYF.

Details on this clonotype: A junction end diverges from the germline sequence, so it may reflect a read error. The chain recombines TRBV11-2 with TRBJ2-7, with TRBD2 matching over 9 bases. Germline V gene data show CDR1 as SGHAT and CDR2 as FQNNGV. This CDR3 contains 16 residues. DNA of the CDR3: TGTGCCAGCAGCCGAGTAGGGACTAGCAGATTCTACGGGCAGTACTTC. It is translated as CASSRVGTSRFYGQYF. The full variable domain, with the rest looked up from reference TRBV11-2 and TRBJ2-7, is EAGVAQSPRYKIIEKRQSVAFWCNPISGHATLYWYQQILGQGPKLLIQFQNNGVVDDSQLPKDRFSAERLKGVDSTLKIQPAKLEDSAVYLCASSRVGTSRFYGQYFGPGTRLTVT.

This clonotype has at least ten counts. The V call is TRBV14, the J call TRBJ1-2; D possibly corresponds to TRBD1 (6 bases). V lost 2 bases to trimming and J lost 5 bases, with 18 bases between them. The CDR3 sequence is 16 residues long. The germline V gene has CDR1 SGHDN and CDR2 FVKESK. The CDR3 spells CASSQYQGPPGYGYTF. DNA of the CDR3: TGTGCCAGCAGCCAATACCAGGGGCCTCCTGGATATGGCTACACCTTC. Using reference TRBV14 and TRBJ1-2 for the parts outside the CDR3, the full variable domain is EAGVTQFPSHSVIEKGQTVTLRCDPISGHDNLYWYRRVMGKEIKFLLHFVKESKQDESGMPNNRFLAERTGGTYSTLKVQPAELEDSGVYFCASSQYQGPPGYGYTFGSGTRLTVV.

V is TRBV27 and J is TRBJ2-3; no clear D. The germline V and J ends were trimmed by 5 bases and 2 bases, with 11 bases remaining between them. Per germline, CDR1 MNHEY and CDR2 SMNVEV (reference sequence). The CDR3 contains 14 residues. The CDR3 reads CASSPTPYTDTQYF. CDR3 DNA: TGTGCCAGCAGTCCGACCCCCTACACAGATACGCAGTATTTT.

In this sample, this clonotype turned up a few times. The rearrangement uses TRBV30 and TRBJ2-1; possibly TRBD2 for D (5 bases). Trimming took off 2 bases at V and 8 bases at J, with 7 bases between the two ends. The CDR3 spans 11 residues. Germline V gene sequence: CDR1 GTSNPN, CDR2 SVGIG (reference sequence). The CDR3 sequence: CAWSLEDEQFF. CDR3 nucleotide sequence: TGTGCCTGGAGTCTGGAGGATGAGCAGTTCTTC.

In this sample, this clonotype turned up many times. This chain uses TRBV4-3 with TRBJ2-7; 10 nucleotides match TRBD2. Germline CDR1 and CDR2: LGHNA and YSLEER. There are 18 residues in the CDR3. V shed 6 bases and J 3 bases; nucleotides not matched to a gene: 17. Here the CDR3 reads CASSHQAPRGLAVYEQYF. CDR3 DNA: TGCGCCAGCAGTCACCAAGCCCCGCGAGGACTAGCGGTCTACGAGCAGTACTTC.

This clonotype was detected only a few times. The genes are TRBV4-3 and TRBJ2-1, with 7 nucleotides matching TRBD1. Germline lookup yields CDR1 LGHNA and CDR2 YSLEER. The CDR3 totals 16 residues. J gave up 7 bases and V 1 base, and 10 bases lay outside the gene matches. The CDR3 DNA sequence: TGCGCCAGCAGCCAAGGGTGGAACAGGGGCGGGAATGAGCAGTTCTTC. Amino acid sequence: CASSQGWNRGGNEQFF.

The gene calls are TRBV13 and TRBJ2-5; maybe TRBD2 (5 bases). The V end lost 5 bases, the J end lost 2 bases, and 15 bases lay between the germline ends. Germline V CDR1 and CDR2: PRHDT, FYEKMQ (reference sequence). The CDR3 has 15 amino acids. Here the CDR3 reads CASSPSSSLQETQYF. The CDR3 region has the DNA TGTGCCAGCAGCCCTAGCAGCTCCCTACAAGAGACCCAGTACTTC.

This clonotype was counted many times. The genes are TRBV5-5 and TRBJ2-3; D may be TRBD2 (5 bases). In germline, CDR1 is SGHKS, CDR2 YYEKEE (reference sequence). V was cut by 3 bases and J by 6 bases, with 11 bases left in between. The CDR3 sequence is 13 residues long. CDR3 nucleotides: TGTGCCAGCAGCTCCCTGTGGGAGGATACGCAGTATTTT. It translates to CASSSLWEDTQYF. Complete variable domain (other parts from reference TRBV5-5 and TRBJ2-3): DAGVTQSPTHLIKTRGQQVTLRCSPISGHKSVSWYQQVLGQGPQFIFQYYEKEERGRGNFPDRFSARQFPNYSSELNVNALLLGDSALYLCASSSLWEDTQYFGPGTRLTVL.

The J gene is TRBJ2-1, the V gene TRBV10-3, with 9 bases that match TRBD1. This CDR3 comprises 18 residues. CDR1 and CDR2 (germline): ENHRY, SYGVKD. V was pared by 0 bases and J by 7 bases, with 13 bases of the junction left unmatched. Here the CDR3 reads CAISESGNNRGLRNEQFF. CDR3 nucleotides: TGTGCCATCAGTGAGTCGGGGAATAACAGGGGGCTGCGGAATGAGCAGTTCTTC.

This clonotype was detected ten times or more. The V and J genes are TRBV5-1 and TRBJ2-5, with D perhaps TRBD1 (7 bases). The V end was cut by 0 bases, the J end by 5 bases, with 20 bases between. There are 17 residues in the CDR3. CDR1 is SGHRS and CDR2 is YFSETQ in the germline V gene. The CDR3 sequence is CASSLVGGGASLETQYF. CDR3 DNA sequence: TGCGCCAGCAGCTTGGTAGGAGGGGGCGCTTCCCTGGAGACCCAGTACTTC.